This T cell receptor beta chain comes out of a study of blood T cells in healthy people across ages. Primers used in a second PCR of about 6 to 11 cycles were a sample-barcoded 5' primer and a J-beta primer mix. MiXCR was run by TCRdb on the 5' RACE reads, yielding one entry per CDR3 protein. This sample has about 730,000 distinct CDR3 sequences, with 35% to 45% found just once. The authors drew about 9.9 milliliters of peripheral blood from each donor. Study observations and caveats: Per million T cells, TCR beta diversity dropped about linearly as age rose.

Germline V CDR1 and CDR2: LGHNA, YNFKEQ. The CDR3 extends over 16 amino acids. J gave up 7 bases and V 4 bases, and 13 bases lay outside the gene matches. With respect to this clonotype: Its antigen is undetermined.

This clonotype was sampled from a woman aged 55-75 years in good health. Sequenced input: blood. The rearrangement links TRBV4-2 to TRBJ2-7, with 10 bases lining up with TRBD2. For the CDR3, the DNA is TGTGCCAGCAGCCCCCCAGGAGTAGCGGGGGGTGGTGAGCAGTACTTC. Its translation is CASSPPGVAGGGEQYF.